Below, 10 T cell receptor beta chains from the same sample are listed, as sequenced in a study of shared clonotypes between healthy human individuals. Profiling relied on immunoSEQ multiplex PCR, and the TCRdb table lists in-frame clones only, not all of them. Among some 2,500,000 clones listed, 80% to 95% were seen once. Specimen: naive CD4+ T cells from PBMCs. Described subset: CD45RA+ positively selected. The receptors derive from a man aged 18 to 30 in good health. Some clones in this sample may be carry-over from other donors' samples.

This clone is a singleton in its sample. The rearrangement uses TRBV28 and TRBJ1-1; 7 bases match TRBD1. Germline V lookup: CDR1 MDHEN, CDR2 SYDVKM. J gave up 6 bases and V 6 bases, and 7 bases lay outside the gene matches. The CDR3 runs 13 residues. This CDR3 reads CASRRDSLSEAFF. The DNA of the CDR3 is TGTGCCAGCAGGCGGGACAGCTTATCTGAAGCTTTCTTT.

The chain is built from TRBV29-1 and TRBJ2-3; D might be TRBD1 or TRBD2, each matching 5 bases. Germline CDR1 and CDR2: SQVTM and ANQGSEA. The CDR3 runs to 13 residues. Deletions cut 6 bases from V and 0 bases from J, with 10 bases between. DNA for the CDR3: TGCAGCGTACCGGGGACCAGCACAGATACGCAGTATTTT. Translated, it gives CSVPGTSTDTQYF.

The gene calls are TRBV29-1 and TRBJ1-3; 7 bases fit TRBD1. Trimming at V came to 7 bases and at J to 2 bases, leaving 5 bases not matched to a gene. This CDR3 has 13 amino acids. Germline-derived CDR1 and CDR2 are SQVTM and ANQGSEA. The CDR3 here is CSGIQGAGNTIYF. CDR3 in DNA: TGCAGCGGTATCCAGGGGGCTGGAAACACCATATATTTT.

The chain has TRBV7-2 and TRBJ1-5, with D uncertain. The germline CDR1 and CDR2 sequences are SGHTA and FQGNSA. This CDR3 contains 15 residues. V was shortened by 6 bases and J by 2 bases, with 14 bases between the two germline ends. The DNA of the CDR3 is TGTGCCAGCAGACAAGGGCCAGGAGGCAATCAGCCCCAGCATTTT. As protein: CASRQGPGGNQPQHF.

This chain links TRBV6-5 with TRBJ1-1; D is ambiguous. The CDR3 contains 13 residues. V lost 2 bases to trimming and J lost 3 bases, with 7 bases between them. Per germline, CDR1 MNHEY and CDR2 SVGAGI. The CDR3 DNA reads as TGTGCCAGCAGTTACGAGCAGTACACTGAAGCTTTCTTT. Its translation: CASSYEQYTEAFF.

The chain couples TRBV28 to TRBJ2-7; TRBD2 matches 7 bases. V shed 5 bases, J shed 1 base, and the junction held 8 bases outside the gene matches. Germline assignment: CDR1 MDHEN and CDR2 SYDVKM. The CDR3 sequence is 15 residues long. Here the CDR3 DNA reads TGTGCCAGCAGTATGGGCCTAGCGGAATCCTACGAGCAGTACTTC. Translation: CASSMGLAESYEQYF. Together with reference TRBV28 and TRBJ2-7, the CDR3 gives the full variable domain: DVKVTQSSRYLVKRTGEKVFLECVQDMDHENMFWYRQDPGLGLRLIYFSYDVKMKEKGDIPEGYSVSREKKERFSLILESASTNQTSMYLCASSMGLAESYEQYFGPGTRLTVT.

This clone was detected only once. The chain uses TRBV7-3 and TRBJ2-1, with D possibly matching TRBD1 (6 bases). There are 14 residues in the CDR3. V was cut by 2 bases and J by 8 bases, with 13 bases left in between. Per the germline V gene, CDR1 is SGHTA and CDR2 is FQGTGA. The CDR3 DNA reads TGTGCCAGCAGCTTAGAACAGGGTGCTTATGAGCAGTTCTTC. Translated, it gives CASSLEQGAYEQFF.

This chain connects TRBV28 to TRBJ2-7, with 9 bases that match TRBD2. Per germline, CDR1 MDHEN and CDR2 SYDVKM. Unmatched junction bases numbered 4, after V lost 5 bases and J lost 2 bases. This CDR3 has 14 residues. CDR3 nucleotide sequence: TGTGCCAGCAGTCCGGCGGGGGGGCCCTACGAGCAGTACTTC. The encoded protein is CASSPAGGPYEQYF.

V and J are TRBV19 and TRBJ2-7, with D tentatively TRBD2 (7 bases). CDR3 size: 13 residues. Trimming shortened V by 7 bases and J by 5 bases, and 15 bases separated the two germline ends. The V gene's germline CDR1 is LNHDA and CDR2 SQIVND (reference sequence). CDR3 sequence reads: CASKQQGGHEQYF. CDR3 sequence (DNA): TGTGCCAGTAAGCAACAGGGAGGGCACGAGCAGTACTTC.

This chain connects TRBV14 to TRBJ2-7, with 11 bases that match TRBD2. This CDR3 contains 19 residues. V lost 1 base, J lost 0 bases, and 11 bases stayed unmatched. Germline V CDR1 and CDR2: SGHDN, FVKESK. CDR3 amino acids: CASSQVPLAGGHNSYEQYF. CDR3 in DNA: TGTGCCAGCAGCCAAGTTCCCCTAGCGGGAGGCCATAACTCCTACGAGCAGTACTTC.